The entry below gives a single T cell receptor (beta chain) sequence along with its context. Antigen specificity is unknown. The data were taken from a study of CD8+ T cells in alopecia areata. As for the study in general: The drug, oral tofacitinib, was given to treated patients at 5 to 10 mg twice daily. Study-wide results and caveats: Alopecia totalis/universalis scalp especially showed more expanded CD8+ clones than normal scalp. There were also resident alphabeta T cells of normal skin sequenced in scalp samples.

This CDR3 is built from 17 residues. The germline CDR1 and CDR2 sequences are SQVTM and ANQGSEA. V dropped 3 bases and J dropped 4; count of bases not matched to a gene: 11. Investigators isolated RNA and reverse transcribed it into cDNA to act as the sequencing template. Data came from immunoSEQ multiplex PCR; TCRdb stores just in-frame clones and leaves some out. The sample carries more than 95,000 clones, more than 35% recorded once. The chain uses TRBV29-1 and TRBJ2-6; 8 nucleotides agree with TRBD2. Sequenced material: CD4+ T cells sorted from blood. This TCR came from a human donor with alopecia areata. DNA of the CDR3: TGCAGCGTTGAGACCGAGCGGGAGTCATCAGGGGCCAACGTCCTGACTTTC. Its translation: CSVETERESSGANVLTF.